This TCR beta chain was observed in a study of T cell responses to AZD1222 COVID-19 vaccine. Details on this clone: Its antigen is undetermined.

Study outcomes and limitations: Nearly half of spike-specific TCRs reportedly go after variant regions that carry no mutations. At baseline, just 5 or 6 AZD1222 recipients tested seropositive.

Germline assignment: CDR1 SQVTM and CDR2 ANQGSEA. V lost 8 bases to trimming and J lost 3 bases; unmatched junction nucleotides: 9. The CDR3 totals 14 residues. Only in-frame clones appear in the TCRdb table, and some are missing; sequencing was by immunoSEQ multiplex PCR. The sample carries about 42,000 clones, around 80% recorded once. This chain joins TRBV29-1 and TRBJ1-2; TRBD1 aligns across 10 bases. This specimen was peripheral blood, taken 28 days after the second AZD1222 dose. This TCR came from an adult who received the AZD1222 COVID-19 vaccine. The CDR3 is CSTTGTGDDYGYTF. The CDR3 DNA sequence: TGCAGCACCACCGGGACAGGGGACGACTATGGCTACACCTTC.